These 19 T cell receptor beta chains originate from one sample sequenced in a study of CD8 T cells in Susac syndrome (dated by TCRdb to the late 2010s). Receptor amplification or capture employed the immunoSEQ multiplex PCR assay. RNA was extracted using the RNeasy kit, and about 0.5 to 1 microgram was reverse transcribed with random hexamers. TCRdb took the public reads, trimmed them with fastp at Q25, ran MiXCR for clone calling and kept in-frame beta chains. Each CDR3 protein appears once, grouped with its most common genes and DNA. This sample has roughly 120,000 distinct CDR3 sequences in its table, and about 93% of those were observed once. Of the sample, over 0.07% falls within the top ten clones. The material sequenced was CD4+ T cells from PBMCs. The receptors shown here come from a human donor in good health.

The V and J genes are TRBV30 and TRBJ2-7, with a weak D call TRBD2 (5 bases). This CDR3 spans 12 amino acids. Looked up from germline, CDR1 is GTSNPN and CDR2 is SVGIG (reference sequence). V lost 3 bases to trimming and J lost 6 bases, with 12 bases between them. The CDR3 sequence: CAWSGTSREQYF. The CDR3 nucleotides are TGTGCCTGGAGCGGAACTAGTCGCGAGCAGTACTTC. Drawing the rest from reference TRBV30 and TRBJ2-7, the complete variable domain is SQTIHQWPATLVQPVGSPLSLECTVEGTSNPNLYWYRQAAGRGLQLLFYSVGIGQISSEVPQNLSASRPQDRQFILSSKKLLLSDSGFYLCAWSGTSREQYFGPGTRLTVT.

The chain has TRBV12-3 or TRBV12-4 and TRBJ1-4; a weak D match, TRBD1 (6 bases). This CDR3 spans 15 amino acids. V was shortened by 4 bases and J by 7 bases, with 16 bases between the two germline ends. CDR3 sequence: CASSSRQASGEKLFF. Written as DNA, the CDR3 is TGTGCCAGCAGTTCCCGACAGGCTTCGGGTGAAAAACTGTTTTTT.

This clonotype occurred a few times. The chain has TRBV27 and TRBJ1-5; 7 bases line up with TRBD1. J was trimmed by 2 bases and V by 4 bases; bases with no gene match: 5. CDR3 size: 15 residues. Germline values: CDR1 MNHEY, CDR2 SMNVEV (reference sequence). The CDR3: CASSSLGGGNQPQHF. As DNA, the CDR3 is TGTGCCAGCAGTTCCTTAGGGGGCGGCAATCAGCCCCAGCATTTT.

The rearrangement joins TRBV5-1 to TRBJ2-1; 10 bases are a match to TRBD2. The V gene end was trimmed by 2 bases and the J gene end by 3 bases; junction bases not matched to a gene: 20. The germline V gene encodes CDR1 SGHRS and CDR2 YFSETQ. This CDR3 contains 21 residues. The CDR3: CASSFPPLEAGGPGGYNEQFF. In DNA, the CDR3 is TGCGCCAGCAGCTTCCCCCCTCTGGAAGCGGGAGGGCCTGGAGGCTACAATGAGCAGTTCTTC.

This rearrangement joins TRBV2 to TRBJ2-2; D is ambiguous. Germline V lookup: CDR1 SNHLY, CDR2 FYNNEI. V was clipped by 6 bases and J by 0 bases, with 11 bases between them. The CDR3 loop spans 15 amino acids. The CDR3 nucleotides are TGTGCCAGCAGGGTCGATGGAACGAACACCGGGGAGCTGTTTTTT. As protein: CASRVDGTNTGELFF.

This sequence joins TRBV7-9 and TRBJ2-7, with D maybe TRBD1 (6 bases). CDR3 size: 16 residues. The V and J ends lost 5 bases and 3 bases respectively, with 20 bases between them. Germline CDR1 reads SEHNR; CDR2 reads FQNEAQ (reference sequence). As DNA, the CDR3 is TGTGCCAGCAGCCTCCAGGGGTTGAGTAAAGACTACGAGCAGTACTTC. It specifies CASSLQGLSKDYEQYF.

The rearrangement links TRBV2 to TRBJ1-2; TRBD1 aligns across 9 bases. The CDR3 runs 14 residues. The ends lost 6 bases at V and 4 bases at J; junction bases unmatched: 6. Germline loops: CDR1 SNHLY, CDR2 FYNNEI. Here the CDR3 DNA reads TGTGCCAGCAGCCGACAGGGGGGCGGCTATGGCTACACCTTC. Translated: CASSRQGGGYGYTF.

The chain uses TRBV27 and TRBJ2-7, with 12 bases lining up with TRBD2. The CDR3 is 15 residues long. Germline trimming cut 2 bases from V and 5 bases from J; bases unmatched to any gene: 4. Germline V lookup: CDR1 MNHEY, CDR2 SMNVEV (reference sequence). The CDR3 loop is CASSLPGLAGHEQYF. In DNA, the CDR3 is TGTGCCAGCAGTTTACCGGGACTAGCGGGCCACGAGCAGTACTTC.

V is TRBV20-1 and J is TRBJ2-7; 7 bases line up with TRBD2. Germline values: CDR1 DFQATT, CDR2 SNEGSKA (reference sequence). CDR3 length: 14 amino acids. J was trimmed by 6 bases and V by 1 base; bases with no gene match: 9. This CDR3 is CSARVREDGGEQYF. The CDR3 bases are TGCAGTGCTAGAGTCCGGGAGGACGGCGGCGAGCAGTACTTC.

The chain has TRBV5-1 and TRBJ2-1; D gene uncertain. Germline V gives CDR1 SGHRS, CDR2 YFSETQ. The V gene lost 2 bases and the J gene lost 0 bases, with 6 bases spanning the gap. CDR3 size: 14 residues. In DNA, the CDR3 is TGCGCCAGCAGCTTCGGAAGCTCCTACAATGAGCAGTTCTTC. It yields the protein CASSFGSSYNEQFF. Looking up the rest from reference TRBV5-1 and TRBJ2-1 gives the full variable domain: KAGVTQTPRYLIKTRGQQVTLSCSPISGHRSVSWYQQTPGQGLQFLFEYFSETQRNKGNFPGRFSGRQFSNSRSEMNVSTLELGDSALYLCASSFGSSYNEQFFGPGTRLTVL.

V is TRBV5-1 and J is TRBJ1-1; no clear D gene. CDR1 and CDR2 (germline): SGHRS, YFSETQ. V lost 0 bases and J lost 0, with 9 bases in between. The CDR3 has 15 residues. The CDR3 loop reads CASSLGQRMNTEAFF. The CDR3 bases are TGCGCCAGCAGCTTGGGGCAGCGAATGAACACTGAAGCTTTCTTT.

The chain is built from TRBV15 and TRBJ2-7; 7 bases line up with TRBD2. Trimming at V came to 0 bases and at J to 2 bases, leaving 7 bases not matched to a gene. The CDR3 has 16 residues. Looked up from germline, CDR1 is LNHNV and CDR2 is YYDKDF (reference sequence). The CDR3 DNA is TGTGCCACCAGCAGAGATATCGCTAGCGGCACCTACGAGCAGTACTTC. Translated, it gives CATSRDIASGTYEQYF. The entire variable domain, with the rest obtained from reference TRBV15 and TRBJ2-7, is as follows: DAMVIQNPRYQVTQFGKPVTLSCSQTLNHNVMYWYQQKSSQAPKLLFHYYDKDFNNEADTPDNFQSRRPNTSFCFLDIRSPGLGDTAMYLCATSRDIASGTYEQYFGPGTRLTVT.

J is TRBJ1-6 and V is TRBV29-1; D may be TRBD1 (5 bases). Trimming pared 6 bases from V and 4 bases from J, leaving 13 bases between. The CDR3 is 14 amino acids. The germline V gene has CDR1 SQVTM and CDR2 ANQGSEA. This CDR3 is CSVGESGYNSPLHF. The CDR3 nucleotides read TGCAGCGTGGGGGAAAGTGGTTATAATTCACCCCTCCACTTT.

V and J are TRBV19 and TRBJ1-2, with 8 bases fitting TRBD1. V shed 7 bases and J 5 bases; nucleotides not matched to a gene: 9. There are 14 residues in the CDR3. Germline CDR1 and CDR2: LNHDA and SQIVND (reference sequence). DNA of the CDR3: TGTGCCAGTACCTCCGGACAGGGCTCATATGGCTACACCTTC. Translation: CASTSGQGSYGYTF.

The chain combines TRBV2 with TRBJ2-3, with TRBD1 matching over 9 bases. The length of the CDR3 is 15 residues. V gave up 5 bases and J gave up 2 bases; unmatched junction bases: 5. The germline CDR1 and CDR2 sequences are SNHLY and FYNNEI. Here the CDR3 reads CASSTGTGYTDTQYF. In nucleotides, the CDR3 is TGTGCCAGCAGTACCGGGACAGGGTACACAGATACGCAGTATTTT.

This chain uses TRBV19 with TRBJ1-1; the D gene is possibly TRBD1 (5 bases). The germline gives CDR1 LNHDA, CDR2 SQIVND (reference sequence). V was shortened by 5 bases and J by 1 base, with 8 bases between the two germline ends. The CDR3 totals 13 residues. DNA of the CDR3: TGTGCCAGTAGTGCAGGACAGAACACTGAAGCTTTCTTT. Its protein is CASSAGQNTEAFF.

This clonotype was picked up one time. CDR3 sequence: CSPLEGGGTDTQYF. In nucleotides, the CDR3 is TGCAGCCCCCTTGAGGGAGGGGGCACAGATACGCAGTATTTT. The V and J genes are TRBV29-1 and TRBJ2-3; 7 bases fit TRBD2. Germline CDR1 is SQVTM and CDR2 is ANQGSEA. The CDR3 totals 14 residues. The V segment lost 8 bases and the J segment 1 base; nucleotides outside the gene matches: 9.

The J gene is TRBJ2-6, the V gene TRBV12-3 or TRBV12-4; D gene uncertain. This CDR3 has 11 amino acids. With 8 bases removed from V and 3 bases from J, the gap between germline ends came to 2 bases. The CDR3: CASCGANVLTF. For the CDR3, the DNA is TGTGCCAGCTGTGGGGCCAACGTCCTGACTTTC.

This rearrangement joins TRBV19 to TRBJ1-5; 9 nucleotides agree with TRBD1. CDR3 length equals 14 residues. J was trimmed by 8 bases and V by 5 bases; bases with no gene match: 7. Germline loops: CDR1 LNHDA, CDR2 SQIVND (reference sequence). Here the CDR3 reads CASSAGTGIKPQHF. The CDR3 region has the DNA TGTGCCAGTAGTGCCGGGACAGGGATAAAGCCCCAGCATTTT.